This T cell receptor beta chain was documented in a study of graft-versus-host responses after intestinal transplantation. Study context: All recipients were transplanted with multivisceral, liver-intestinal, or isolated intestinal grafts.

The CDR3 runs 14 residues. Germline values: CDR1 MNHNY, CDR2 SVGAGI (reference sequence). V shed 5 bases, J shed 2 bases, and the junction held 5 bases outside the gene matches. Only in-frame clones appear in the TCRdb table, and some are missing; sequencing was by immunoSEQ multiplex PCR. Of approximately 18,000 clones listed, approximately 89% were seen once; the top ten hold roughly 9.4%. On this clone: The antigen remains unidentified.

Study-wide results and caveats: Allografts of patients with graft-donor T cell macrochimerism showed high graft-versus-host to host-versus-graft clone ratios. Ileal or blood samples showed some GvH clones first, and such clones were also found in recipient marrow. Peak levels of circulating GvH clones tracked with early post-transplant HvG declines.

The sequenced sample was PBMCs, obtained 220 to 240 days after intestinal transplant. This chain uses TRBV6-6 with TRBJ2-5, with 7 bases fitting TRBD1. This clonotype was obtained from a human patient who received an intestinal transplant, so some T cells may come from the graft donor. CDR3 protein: CASSAPGQQETQYF. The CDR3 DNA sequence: TGTGCCAGCAGTGCTCCGGGACAGCAAGAGACCCAGTACTTC.